This T cell receptor (beta chain) was recovered during a study of blood T cell repertoires in COVID-19. Across the whole study: PBMCs, B-cell-depleted T cells, or T cells provided the cDNA or gDNA that made up the material.

With 1 base removed from V and 0 bases from J, the gap between germline ends came to 15 bases. The CDR3 has 17 residues. Per germline, CDR1 SGHDN and CDR2 FVKESK. Measured with immunoSEQ multiplex PCR; TCRdb has only the in-frame clones, and not every one. The sample lists 250,000 or so clones, 85% to 90% occurring once. The chain uses TRBV14 and TRBJ1-1; a weak D match, TRBD1 (6 bases). The receptor comes from a woman between 40 and 50 years old who had recovered from COVID-19. The sample taken for sequencing was peripheral blood. CDR3 in amino acids: CASSQGDRGWMNTEAFF. Here the CDR3 DNA reads TGTGCCAGCAGCCAAGGTGATAGGGGGTGGATGAACACTGAAGCTTTCTTT.